This TCR beta chain was identified during a study of regulatory T cells in long-lasting Graves disease. The study, taken as a whole, reports: Gene preferences differed: TRBV28, TRBJ1-2, TRBJ2-5 in persistent cases.

This clonotype was counted a few times. Its antigen is as yet unknown. CDR3-region Arm-PCR and iRepertoire HTBI primers produced the TCR beta libraries. TCRdb re-called the multiplex PCR reads through MiXCR, storing one row per CDR3 protein. The sample gives hundreds of thousands of distinct CDR3 sequences, less than 25% of which show up once; about 7.8% is in the top ten. Time point: persistent/refractory GD, antithyroid drugs over 5 years with positive TRAb. Construction of the TCR library relied on RNA isolated from PBMCs. The germline V and J ends were trimmed by 1 base and 2 bases, with 9 bases remaining between them. The CDR3 is 15 amino acids. Per germline, CDR1 SGHTA and CDR2 FQGNSA.

The source was peripheral blood mononuclear cells (PBMCs), collected when the disease was refractory, from a patient treated with antithyroid drugs. The sequence was collected from a female donor with Graves disease. This chain joins TRBV7-2 and TRBJ2-4; D is unresolved. The CDR3 coding sequence is TGTGCCAGCAGCTTAGTATCAAGGACCAAAAACATTCAGTACTTC. This codes for CASSLVSRTKNIQYF.